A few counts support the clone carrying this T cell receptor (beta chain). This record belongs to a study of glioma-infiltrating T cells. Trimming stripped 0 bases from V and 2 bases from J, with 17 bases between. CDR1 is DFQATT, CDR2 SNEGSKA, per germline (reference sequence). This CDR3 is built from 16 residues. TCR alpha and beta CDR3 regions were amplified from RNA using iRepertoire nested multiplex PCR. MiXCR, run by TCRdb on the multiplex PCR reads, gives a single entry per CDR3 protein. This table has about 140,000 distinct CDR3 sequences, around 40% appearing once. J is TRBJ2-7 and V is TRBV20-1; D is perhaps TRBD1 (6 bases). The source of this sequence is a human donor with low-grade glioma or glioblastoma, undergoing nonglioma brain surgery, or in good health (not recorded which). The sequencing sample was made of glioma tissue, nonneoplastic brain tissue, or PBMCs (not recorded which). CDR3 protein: CSARDPTGINTYEQYF. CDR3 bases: TGCAGTGCTAGAGATCCCACAGGGATTAATACCTACGAGCAGTACTTC.